The 27 T cell receptor beta chains listed next were all sequenced from one sample in a study of blood T cell repertoires in COVID-19. Measured with immunoSEQ multiplex PCR; TCRdb has only the in-frame clones, and not every one. The sample records under 200,000 clones, roughly 80% being singletons. Sequencing was done on a sample of PBMCs or T cells enriched from blood (not recorded which). These receptors all come from a woman aged 35 to 49 with acute COVID-19.

The V gene is TRBV11-2, the J gene TRBJ2-1; TRBD2 matches at 8 bases. CDR1 is SGHAT, CDR2 FQNNGV, per germline. With V trimmed by 5 bases and J by 10 bases, 7 bases remained unmatched. The CDR3 totals 13 residues. The CDR3 region is CASSTAGGREQFF. The DNA for the CDR3 is TGTGCCAGCAGCACGGCGGGAGGTCGAGAGCAGTTCTTC.

J is TRBJ2-7 and V is TRBV28; possible D gene TRBD2, 5 bases. This CDR3 comprises 13 residues. Germline V lookup: CDR1 MDHEN, CDR2 SYDVKM. V was clipped by 5 bases and J by 5 bases, with 13 bases between them. The DNA for the CDR3 is TGTGCCAGCAGTCCCGCCGGGGAACACGAGCAGTACTTC. This sequence encodes CASSPAGEHEQYF.

V and J are TRBV15 and TRBJ2-1; 9 nucleotides match TRBD2. V lost 1 base to trimming and J lost 0 bases; unmatched junction nucleotides: 7. CDR1 and CDR2 from the germline V gene are LNHNV and YYDKDF (reference sequence). The CDR3 length is 18 residues. The CDR3 sequence is CATSRALAGAGSYNEQFF. CDR3 bases: TGTGCCACCAGCAGAGCTTTAGCGGGAGCTGGCTCCTACAATGAGCAGTTCTTC.

The table lists this clone with many counts. The chain couples TRBV18 to TRBJ1-1, with D perhaps TRBD1 (5 bases). CDR1 is KGHSH and CDR2 is LQKENI in the germline V gene. Deletions cut 2 bases from V and 4 bases from J, with 11 bases between. CDR3 length equals 14 residues. CDR3 amino acids: CASSPGREATEAFF. Here the CDR3 DNA reads TGTGCCAGCTCACCAGGCAGGGAGGCCACTGAAGCTTTCTTT.

The chain uses TRBV19 and TRBJ2-7; D is uncertain. This CDR3 is built from 13 residues. Trimming pared 3 bases from V and 3 bases from J, leaving 9 bases between. The germline CDR1 and CDR2 sequences are LNHDA and SQIVND (reference sequence). The CDR3 nucleotides read TGTGCCAGTAGTATTTTAATCGGCTACGAGCAGTACTTC. It codes for CASSILIGYEQYF.

This clone was observed a single time. The chain joins TRBV9 to TRBJ2-3; TRBD2 agrees at 7 bases. Germline values: CDR1 SGDLS, CDR2 YYNGEE. V lost 9 bases to trimming and J lost 2 bases; unmatched junction nucleotides: 12. This CDR3 has 15 amino acids. The DNA for the CDR3 is TGTGCCACCACGAGTTCCGGGAGGCCCACAGATACGCAGTATTTT. Translating gives CATTSSGRPTDTQYF.

The chain recombines TRBV18 with TRBJ2-1, with 9 nucleotides matching TRBD1. J was trimmed by 6 bases and V by 1 base; bases with no gene match: 4. This CDR3 has 15 amino acids. Germline CDR1 is KGHSH and CDR2 is LQKENI. This chain's CDR3 is CASSPRTGDGNEQFF. The CDR3 DNA follows: TGTGCCAGCTCACCACGGACAGGGGACGGCAATGAGCAGTTCTTC. Variable domain in full (rest from reference TRBV18 and TRBJ2-1): NAGVMQNPRHLVRRRGQEARLRCSPMKGHSHVYWYRQLPEEGLKFMVYLQKENIIDESGMPKERFSAEFPKEGPSILRIQQVVRGDSAAYFCASSPRTGDGNEQFFGPGTRLTVL.

This clone was recorded a few times. V gene TRBV6-5 combines with J gene TRBJ1-2, with 9 nucleotides matching TRBD1. The CDR3 runs 13 residues. J was trimmed by 8 bases and V by 2 bases; bases with no gene match: 3. Germline V gives CDR1 MNHEY, CDR2 SVGAGI. CDR3 residues: CASSYGTGSGYTF. The CDR3, as DNA: TGTGCCAGCAGTTACGGGACAGGGTCCGGCTACACCTTC.

The rearrangement uses TRBV10-3 and TRBJ1-2; D remains ambiguous. Per the germline V gene, CDR1 is ENHRY and CDR2 is SYGVKD. The CDR3 runs to 19 residues. Trimming took off 2 bases at V and 3 bases at J, with 25 bases between the two ends. The CDR3 nucleotides read TGTGCCATCAGTGAGCCGCCTGAAAGTGGCGGCCGCCTAGACTATGGCTACACCTTC. Residues: CAISEPPESGGRLDYGYTF.

The chain is built from TRBV12-3 or TRBV12-4 and TRBJ1-2; D might be TRBD1 (5 bases). The CDR3 is 13 residues long. Trimming left V 4 bases short and J 4 bases short, with 10 bases between. CDR3 loop: CASSSDRLYGYTF. The CDR3 DNA follows: TGTGCCAGCAGTTCCGACAGACTCTATGGCTACACCTTC.

The J gene is TRBJ2-2, the V gene TRBV29-1, with D tentatively TRBD2 (6 bases). V lost 8 bases to trimming and J lost 4 bases, with 14 bases between them. This CDR3 has 13 amino acids. CDR1 is SQVTM, CDR2 ANQGSEA, per germline. The CDR3 is CSFGPAGTGELFF. The CDR3 DNA reads TGCAGCTTCGGCCCAGCGGGCACCGGGGAGCTGTTTTTT.

The table lists this clone with a few counts. J is TRBJ1-5 and V is TRBV6-1; D perhaps matches TRBD1 (5 bases). Trimming left V 4 bases short and J 0 bases short, with 13 bases between. This CDR3 region has 16 residues. Germline CDR1 and CDR2: MNHNS and SASEGT. CDR3 amino acids: CASSVNRFYSNQPQHF. CDR3 coding DNA: TGTGCCAGCAGTGTTAACAGGTTTTATAGCAATCAGCCCCAGCATTTT.

This clone was observed a single time. The chain uses TRBV29-1 and TRBJ1-2; 8 bases map to TRBD1. V lost 3 bases to trimming and J lost 4 bases; unmatched junction nucleotides: 4. The CDR3 spans 13 residues. Germline V gene lookup returns CDR1 SQVTM and CDR2 ANQGSEA. CDR3 region: CSVDGTGLYGYTF. CDR3 coding DNA: TGCAGCGTTGACGGGACAGGCCTCTATGGCTACACCTTC.

This chain links TRBV5-8 with TRBJ1-2, with D possibly TRBD1 on 5 matching bases. Trimming pared 1 base from V and 8 bases from J, leaving 9 bases between. Germline lookup yields CDR1 SGHTS and CDR2 YDEGEE. The CDR3 is 12 amino acids. CDR3 bases: TGTGCCAGCAGCTTGACAGGATGGGGCTACACCTTC. Its translation: CASSLTGWGYTF.

This chain uses TRBV7-9 with TRBJ1-4; no clear D. Germline assignment: CDR1 SEHNR and CDR2 FQNEAQ (reference sequence). The CDR3 extends over 17 amino acids. Trimming left V 3 bases short and J 8 bases short, with 22 bases between. CDR3 bases: TGTGCCAGCAGCTTCGGGCCTAATGCGGGCTTAGGGGAAAAACTGTTTTTT. This translates into CASSFGPNAGLGEKLFF.

This chain joins TRBV5-1 and TRBJ2-6, with D perhaps matching TRBD1 (5 bases). The CDR3 contains 17 residues. Trimming pared 3 bases from V and 2 bases from J, leaving 15 bases between. Germline values: CDR1 SGHRS, CDR2 YFSETQ. The CDR3 DNA reads TGCGCCAGCAGCTCATTACAGGCAGGGCCTGGGGCCAACGTCCTGACTTTC. Residues: CASSSLQAGPGANVLTF.

This chain uses TRBV10-3 with TRBJ2-2; 9 bases align to TRBD1. V lost 7 bases, J lost 7 bases, and 10 bases stayed unmatched. Germline V lookup: CDR1 ENHRY, CDR2 SYGVKD. This CDR3 contains 15 residues. The CDR3 DNA reads as TGTGCCATCAAGCCGGGACAGGGAGGCGGCGGGGAGCTGTTTTTT. Its protein product is CAIKPGQGGGGELFF.

V gene TRBV6-1 combines with J gene TRBJ2-1, with D possibly matching TRBD2 (6 bases). CDR1 and CDR2 (germline): MNHNS, SASEGT. This CDR3 has 16 amino acids. Trimming removed 0 bases at V and 3 bases at J, with 12 bases between. In nucleotides, the CDR3 is TGTGCCAGCAGTGAAGCACCGGGACTCCTCTACAATGAGCAGTTCTTC. It translates to CASSEAPGLLYNEQFF.

V usage is TRBV29-1 and J usage is TRBJ2-3; a weak D match, TRBD2 (5 bases). CDR1 is SQVTM and CDR2 is ANQGSEA in the germline V gene. There are 14 residues in the CDR3. For the CDR3, the DNA is TGCAGTTCAGCGGTGGACCCTAGCACAGATACGCAGTATTTT. This codes for CSSAVDPSTDTQYF.

V usage is TRBV10-2 and J usage is TRBJ2-1, with 10 bases matching TRBD1. The CDR3 covers 17 residues. Germline CDR1 and CDR2: WSHSY and SAAADI. Losses at the gene ends were 2 bases for V and 7 bases for J; bases not matched to a gene: 11. The CDR3 loop reads CASSEIGRTGGRNEQFF. CDR3 coding DNA: TGCGCCAGCAGTGAGATTGGGCGGACAGGGGGTCGTAATGAGCAGTTCTTC.

For the CDR3, the DNA is TGCGCCAGCAGCCAAGCGGCAGGGTACCAGCCCCAGCATTTT. This translates into CASSQAAGYQPQHF. The rearrangement joins TRBV4-1 to TRBJ1-5, with D possibly being TRBD1 (5 bases). The germline V gene has CDR1 MGHRA and CDR2 YSYEKL. V dropped 1 base and J dropped 7 bases, with 11 bases sitting between them. CDR3 length equals 14 residues.

This chain connects TRBV3-1 (or the pseudogene TRBV3-2) to TRBJ1-1, with 8 bases lining up with TRBD1. Germline V lookup: CDR1 LGHDT, CDR2 YNNKEL (reference sequence). With 5 bases clipped from V and 7 bases from J, the junction kept 12 bases outside the gene matches. The CDR3 spans 15 residues. CDR3 amino acids: CASSAGTGPTLEAFF. CDR3 in DNA: TGTGCCAGCAGCGCAGGGACAGGACCCACCCTTGAAGCTTTCTTT.

The V gene is TRBV4-1, the J gene TRBJ2-1; TRBD2 is a possible D gene (6 bases). CDR1 is MGHRA, CDR2 YSYEKL, per germline. Trimming stripped 4 bases from V and 7 bases from J, with 14 bases between. The CDR3 has 14 residues. CDR3 bases: TGCGCCAGCAGCCCTAGTTCGCTAGCGAATGAGCAGTTCTTC. Its translation is CASSPSSLANEQFF.

This clone was seen a handful of times. The J gene is TRBJ1-3, the V gene TRBV7-8; TRBD1 matches 8 bases. Germline values: CDR1 SGHVS, CDR2 FQNEAQ. The CDR3 loop spans 15 amino acids. The V gene end was trimmed by 4 bases and the J gene end by 4 bases; junction bases not matched to a gene: 6. The CDR3 loop reads CASSSGTGPGNTIYF. CDR3 in DNA: TGTGCCAGCAGCTCAGGGACAGGTCCGGGAAACACCATATATTTT.

J is TRBJ2-5 and V is TRBV9, with 9 bases aligning to TRBD2. CDR1 is SGDLS and CDR2 is YYNGEE in the germline V gene. There are 16 residues in the CDR3. The J segment lost 9 bases and the V segment lost 0 bases, leaving 12 bases of the junction unmatched. The CDR3 DNA sequence: TGTGCCAGCAGCGTAGGGTCCGCGGGAGGGACAATGGCCCAGTACTTC. Protein: CASSVGSAGGTMAQYF.

This clone was detected a few times. The V gene is TRBV4-2, the J gene TRBJ1-5, with D tentatively TRBD1 (6 bases). V shed 1 base and J shed 5 bases, with 12 bases lying between them. The germline V gene encodes CDR1 LGHNA and CDR2 YNFKEQ. The length of the CDR3 is 15 residues. Written as DNA, the CDR3 is TGTGCCAGCAGCCAAGGGGGGACAATGGATCAGCCCCAGCATTTT. Translated: CASSQGGTMDQPQHF.

This sequence joins TRBV7-3 and TRBJ2-1; 9 bases fit TRBD1. CDR1 and CDR2 (germline): SGHTA, FQGTGA. Unmatched junction bases numbered 8, after V lost 3 bases and J lost 2 bases. This CDR3 has 17 residues. The CDR3, as DNA: TGTGCCAGCAGCTTGCGCCCAGGGACAGGGCCCTACAATGAGCAGTTCTTC. Encoded protein: CASSLRPGTGPYNEQFF.